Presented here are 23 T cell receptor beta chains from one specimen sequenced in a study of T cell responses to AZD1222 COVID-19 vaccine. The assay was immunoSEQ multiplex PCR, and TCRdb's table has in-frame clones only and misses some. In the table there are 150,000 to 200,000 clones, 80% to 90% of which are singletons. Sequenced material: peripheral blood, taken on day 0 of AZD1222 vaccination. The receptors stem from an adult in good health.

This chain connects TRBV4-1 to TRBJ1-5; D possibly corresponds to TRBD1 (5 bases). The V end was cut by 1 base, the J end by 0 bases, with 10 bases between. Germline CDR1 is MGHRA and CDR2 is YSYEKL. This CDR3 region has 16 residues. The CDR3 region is CASSQVPGNSNQPQHF. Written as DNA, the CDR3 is TGCGCCAGCAGCCAAGTCCCAGGGAATAGCAATCAGCCCCAGCATTTT.

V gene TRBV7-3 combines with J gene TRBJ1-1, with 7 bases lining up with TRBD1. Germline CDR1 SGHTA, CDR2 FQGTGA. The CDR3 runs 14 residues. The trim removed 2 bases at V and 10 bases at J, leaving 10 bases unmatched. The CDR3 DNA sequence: TGTGCCAGCAGCTTATCTGGGACAGCCGAAATAGCTTTCTTT. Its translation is CASSLSGTAEIAFF.

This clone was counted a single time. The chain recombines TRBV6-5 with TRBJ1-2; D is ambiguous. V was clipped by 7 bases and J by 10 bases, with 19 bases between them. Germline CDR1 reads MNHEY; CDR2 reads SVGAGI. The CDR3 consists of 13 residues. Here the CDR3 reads CASILNGGFVYTF. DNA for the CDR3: TGTGCCAGCATTCTGAACGGAGGGTTCGTCTACACCTTC.

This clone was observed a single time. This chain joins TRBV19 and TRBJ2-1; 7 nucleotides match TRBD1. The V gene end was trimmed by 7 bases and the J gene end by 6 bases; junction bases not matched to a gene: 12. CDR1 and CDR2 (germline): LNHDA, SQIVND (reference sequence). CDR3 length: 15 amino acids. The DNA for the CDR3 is TGTGCCAGTACCACTTACCACAGGGGAGTCAATGAGCAGTTCTTC. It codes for CASTTYHRGVNEQFF.

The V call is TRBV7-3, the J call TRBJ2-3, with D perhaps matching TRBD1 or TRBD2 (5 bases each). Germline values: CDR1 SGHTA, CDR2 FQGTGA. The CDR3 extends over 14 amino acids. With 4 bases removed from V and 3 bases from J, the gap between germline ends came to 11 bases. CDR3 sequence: CASSSLEGTDTQYF. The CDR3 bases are TGTGCCAGCAGCTCGCTCGAGGGGACAGATACGCAGTATTTT.

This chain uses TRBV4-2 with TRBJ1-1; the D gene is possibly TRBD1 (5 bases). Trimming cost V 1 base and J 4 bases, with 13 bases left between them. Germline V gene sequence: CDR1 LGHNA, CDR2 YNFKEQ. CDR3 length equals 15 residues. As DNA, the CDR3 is TGTGCCAGCAGCCAAGGAGCAGGCGGGGGCACTGAAGCTTTCTTT. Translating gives CASSQGAGGGTEAFF.

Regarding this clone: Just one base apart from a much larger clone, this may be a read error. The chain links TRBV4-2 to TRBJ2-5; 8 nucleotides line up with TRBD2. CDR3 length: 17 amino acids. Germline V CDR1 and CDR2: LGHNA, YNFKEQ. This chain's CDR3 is CPSPLGGGGPAWETQYF. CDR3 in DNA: TGTCCCAGCCCTTTGGGGGGCGGGGGGCCGGCATGGGAGACCCAGTACTTC.

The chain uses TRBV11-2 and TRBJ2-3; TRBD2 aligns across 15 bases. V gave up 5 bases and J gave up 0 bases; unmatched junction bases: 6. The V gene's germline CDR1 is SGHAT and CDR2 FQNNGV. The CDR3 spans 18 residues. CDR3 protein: CASSPGLAGGPSTDTQYF. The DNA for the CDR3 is TGTGCCAGCAGCCCCGGACTAGCGGGGGGGCCAAGCACAGATACGCAGTATTTT.

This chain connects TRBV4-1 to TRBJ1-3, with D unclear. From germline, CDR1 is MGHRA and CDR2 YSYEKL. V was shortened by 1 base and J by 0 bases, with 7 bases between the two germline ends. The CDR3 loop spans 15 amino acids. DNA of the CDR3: TGCGCCAGCAGCCAAGCCACGTCCTCTGGAAACACCATATATTTT. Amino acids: CASSQATSSGNTIYF.

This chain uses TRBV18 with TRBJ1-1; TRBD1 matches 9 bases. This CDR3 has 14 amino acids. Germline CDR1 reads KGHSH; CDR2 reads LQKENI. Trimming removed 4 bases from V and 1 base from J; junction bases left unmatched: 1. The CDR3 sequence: CASSQGQGNTEAFF. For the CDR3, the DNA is TGTGCCAGCTCACAGGGACAGGGGAACACTGAAGCTTTCTTT.

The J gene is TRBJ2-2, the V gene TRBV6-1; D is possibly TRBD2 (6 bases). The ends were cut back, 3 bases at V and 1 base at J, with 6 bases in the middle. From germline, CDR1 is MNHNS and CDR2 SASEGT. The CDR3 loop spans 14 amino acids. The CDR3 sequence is CASSDGRNTGELFF. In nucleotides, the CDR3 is TGTGCCAGCAGTGACGGGAGGAACACCGGGGAGCTGTTTTTT.

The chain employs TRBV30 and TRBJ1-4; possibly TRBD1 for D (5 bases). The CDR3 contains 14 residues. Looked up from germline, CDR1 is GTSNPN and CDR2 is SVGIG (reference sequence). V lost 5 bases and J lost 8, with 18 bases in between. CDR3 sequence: CAWGPGVRGEKLFF. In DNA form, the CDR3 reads TGTGCCTGGGGGCCGGGGGTCCGGGGGGAAAAACTGTTTTTT.

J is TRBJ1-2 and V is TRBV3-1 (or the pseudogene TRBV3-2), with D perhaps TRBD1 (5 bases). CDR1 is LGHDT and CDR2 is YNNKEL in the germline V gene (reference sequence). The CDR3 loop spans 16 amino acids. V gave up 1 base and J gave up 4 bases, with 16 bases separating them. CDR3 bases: TGTGCCAGCAGCCAAGTTGGGGGTCGGCCCCGCTATGGCTACACCTTC. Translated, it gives CASSQVGGRPRYGYTF.

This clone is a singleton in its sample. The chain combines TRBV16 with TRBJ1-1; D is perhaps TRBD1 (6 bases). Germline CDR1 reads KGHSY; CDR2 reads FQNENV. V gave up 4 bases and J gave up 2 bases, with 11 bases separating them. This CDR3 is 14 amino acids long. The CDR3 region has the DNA TGTGCCAGCAGCCGAAACAGGGTAAACACTGAAGCTTTCTTT. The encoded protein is CASSRNRVNTEAFF.

In nucleotides, the CDR3 is TGTGCCAGTAGTATGGGACAGGGGATGGATCAGCCCCAGCATTTT. Translated: CASSMGQGMDQPQHF. The rearrangement uses TRBV19 and TRBJ1-5; 10 positions match TRBD1. Unmatched junction bases numbered 4, after V lost 3 bases and J lost 5 bases. Germline V gene data show CDR1 as LNHDA and CDR2 as SQIVND (reference sequence). CDR3 length equals 15 residues.

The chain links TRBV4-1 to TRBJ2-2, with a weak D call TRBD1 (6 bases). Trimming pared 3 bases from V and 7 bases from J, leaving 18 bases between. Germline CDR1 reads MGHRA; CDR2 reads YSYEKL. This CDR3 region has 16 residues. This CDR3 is CASSQPDRQGIGELFF. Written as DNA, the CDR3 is TGCGCCAGCAGCCAGCCCGATCGCCAGGGGATCGGGGAGCTGTTTTTT.

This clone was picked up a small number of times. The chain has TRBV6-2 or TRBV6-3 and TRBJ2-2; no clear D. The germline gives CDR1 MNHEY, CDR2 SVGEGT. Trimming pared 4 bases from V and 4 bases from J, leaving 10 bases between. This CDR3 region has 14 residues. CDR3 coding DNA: TGTGCCAGCAGTTCGCTAGAGTCCACCGGGGAGCTGTTTTTT. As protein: CASSSLESTGELFF.

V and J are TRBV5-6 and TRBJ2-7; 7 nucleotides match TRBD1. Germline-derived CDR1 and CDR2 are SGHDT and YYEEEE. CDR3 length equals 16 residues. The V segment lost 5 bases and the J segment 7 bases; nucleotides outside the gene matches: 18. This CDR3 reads CASSSPADRAVWEQYF. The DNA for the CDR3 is TGTGCCAGCAGTTCACCGGCCGACAGGGCGGTGTGGGAGCAGTACTTC.

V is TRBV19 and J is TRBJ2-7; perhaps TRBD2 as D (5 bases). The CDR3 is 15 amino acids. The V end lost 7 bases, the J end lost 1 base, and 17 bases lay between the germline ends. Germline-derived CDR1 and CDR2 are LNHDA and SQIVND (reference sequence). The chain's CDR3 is CASNKDSTGSYEQYF. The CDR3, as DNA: TGTGCCAGTAATAAGGACTCAACCGGATCCTACGAGCAGTACTTC. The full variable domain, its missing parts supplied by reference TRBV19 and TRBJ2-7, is DGGITQSPKYLFRKEGQNVTLSCEQNLNHDAMYWYRQDPGQGLRLIYYSQIVNDFQKGDIAEGYSVSREKKESFPLTVTSAQKNPTAFYLCASNKDSTGSYEQYFGPGTRLTVT.

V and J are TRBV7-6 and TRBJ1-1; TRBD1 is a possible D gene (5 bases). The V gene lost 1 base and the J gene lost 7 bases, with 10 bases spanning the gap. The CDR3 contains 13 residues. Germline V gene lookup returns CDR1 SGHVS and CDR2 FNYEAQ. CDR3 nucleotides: TGTGCCAGCAGCTTAGTAAGTCAGGGTGAAGCTTTCTTT. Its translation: CASSLVSQGEAFF.

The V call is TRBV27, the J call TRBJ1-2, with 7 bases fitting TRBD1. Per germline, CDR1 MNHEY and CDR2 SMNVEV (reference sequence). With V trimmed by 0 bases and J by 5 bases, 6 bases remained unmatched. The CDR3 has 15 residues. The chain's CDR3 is CASSLSAGGSYGYTF. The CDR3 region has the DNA TGTGCCAGCAGTTTATCAGCAGGGGGAAGTTATGGCTACACCTTC.

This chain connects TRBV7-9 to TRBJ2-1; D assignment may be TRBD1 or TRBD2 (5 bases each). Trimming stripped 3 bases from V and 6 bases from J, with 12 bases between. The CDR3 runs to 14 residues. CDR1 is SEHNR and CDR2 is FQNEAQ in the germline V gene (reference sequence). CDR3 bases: TGTGCCAGCAGCTTCGGGACCCGACCCAATGAGCAGTTCTTC. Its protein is CASSFGTRPNEQFF.

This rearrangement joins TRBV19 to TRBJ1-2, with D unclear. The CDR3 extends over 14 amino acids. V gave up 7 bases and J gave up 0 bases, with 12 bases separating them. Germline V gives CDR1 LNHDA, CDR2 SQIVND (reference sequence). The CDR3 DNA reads TGTGCCAGTACTCCCGGCCAGTCTAACTATGGCTACACCTTC. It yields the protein CASTPGQSNYGYTF.